One T cell receptor beta chain is described in this entry. This clone's antigen is unknown. It has no much larger one-base neighbor in the sample; base qualities were not kept. This specimen comes from a study of blood T cells in healthy people across ages (dated by TCRdb to between 2015 and 2016). Some background on the complete study: In model experiments, template switching captured about one uniquely barcoded TCR beta cDNA molecule for every two T cells. Donors were grouped into four age groups: young (average roughly 15 years), middle-aged (39), aged (approximately 67) and long-lived (82). Using deep sequencing normalized with unique cDNA molecular identifiers, the study measured how TCR beta repertoire diversity changes with age. Donors of different ages were randomly distributed across sequencing lanes to avoid experimental bias. The study analyzed two additional independent replicas of 1 million unique cDNA reads from the same blood draw for two donors, one aged 18 to 29 and one aged 80 or older. What the work shows at the level of the full study, not this receptor alone: Because donor CMV infection status was unknown, age-related changes in expanded clonotypes were potentially confounded. There was a strong correlation between observed TCR beta diversity and the percentage of naive T cells measured by flow cytometry. Since profiling was done on bulk unsorted PBMCs, naive and antigen-experienced compartments could not be conclusively compared. Observed TCR beta diversity per million T cells fell roughly linearly with age, and a significant reduction was already apparent by age roughly 40. Compared with the aged group, the long-lived group had more naive CD4+ T cells, fewer expanded clones and increased TCR diversity, suggesting age selection. Estimates of total diversity based on one million sequenced T cells were regarded as lower bounds and as underestimates.

The V end gives up 11 bases and the J end 2 bases, leaving 11 bases in the junction not matched to a gene. The CDR3, cysteine through phenylalanine, is 16 amino acids long. Left in the record is the CDR3 DNA by itself, 48 bases read in frame from the first base. The germline V gene encodes CDR1 MNHNS and CDR2 SASEGT. Library method: 5' RACE. For sequencing, an Illumina HiSeq 2500 was employed. A second roughly 6 to 12 cycle PCR used a sample-barcoded 5' primer and a J-beta primer mix. Each TCR beta cDNA molecule received a unique molecular identifier from a template-switch 5' adaptor carrying 12 random nucleotides. Each sample yielded at least 2.5 million CDR3-containing paired-end reads. First-strand cDNA synthesis was performed from all RNA using the Mint cDNA synthesis kit, with priming by a TRBC-specific oligonucleotide. All cDNA was treated with uracil-DNA glycosylase and then went through a first 18-cycle PCR with the universal primers M1SS and BC2_uni_R. As for the original processing: Normalization of each sample was performed by random selection of 1 million high-quality reads, each carrying a distinct molecular identifier. Instead of being binned into consensus sequences, reads that shared molecular identifiers were thrown out. CDR3 identification, clonotype clustering and error correction used MiTCR with a Q25 quality threshold and the strictest error-elimination algorithm. A nonparametric unseen species model with Euler transformation was used to estimate lower-bound total TCR beta diversity. TCRdb handled the public reads itself, with Q25 trimming in fastp and clone calling in MiXCR, and kept productive beta chains. Under each unique CDR3 protein, matching rows form one entry showing the most common genes and DNA. The V and J calls, along with clone size, are taken from TCRdb and not from the paper's own processing. The sample has about 1,600,000 distinct CDR3 sequences on record, 42% of them singletons. The ten biggest clones cover 7.9% of the sample.

The donors were some 36 Caucasian individuals from Russia, aged roughly 6 to 100 years, who were systemically healthy. Each donor gave approximately 9.3 milliliters of peripheral blood, collected into EDTA-treated Vacutainer tubes. Ficoll-Paque density-gradient centrifugation was used to isolate PBMCs, with at least 6 million per sample. Total RNA, at least 5.5 micrograms per sample, was extracted from PBMCs with Trizol reagent. For every donor, flow cytometry on a PBMC aliquot measured the percentage of naive CD45RAhigh/CD27high T cells. The sequence derives from a woman aged 18-29 years in good health. The sequenced sample was blood. The rearranged segments are TRBV6-1 and TRBJ2-7; a stretch of 14 junction bases matches TRBD2. In nucleotide form, the sequence is TGTGCCGGCGGGACTAGCGGGAGCAAAGGAGCCTACGAGCAGTACTTC. Translated, it reads CAGGTSGSKGAYEQYF.